The entry that follows covers one T cell receptor (beta chain) sequence. The sample originates from a study of shared clonotypes between healthy human individuals. This table comes from immunoSEQ multiplex PCR, and its TCRdb copy is limited to in-frame clones, with some not included. This repertoire shows around 1 million clones, 76% found once; its top ten account for approximately 1.5%. The CDR3 runs to 13 residues. Trimming pared 5 bases from V and 3 bases from J, leaving 8 bases between. The germline gives CDR1 MNHEY, CDR2 SMNVEV (reference sequence). The specimen sequenced was memory CD4+ T cells sorted from blood. Subset: CD45RA-negative fraction. The genes are TRBV27 and TRBJ1-5, with D perhaps matching TRBD1 (6 bases). This TCR was recovered from a young man in good health. CDR3 in DNA: TGTGCCAGCAGTGGGGGGCCCAATCAGCCCCAGCATTTT. Its protein is CASSGGPNQPQHF.